Below are 19 T cell receptor beta chains sequenced from a single sample in a study of glioma-infiltrating T cells. Using RNA template, CDR3s of TCR alpha and beta were amplified with iRepertoire arm-PCR. A single record per CDR3 protein comes from TCRdb applying MiXCR to the multiplex PCR reads. Seen here are 400,000 or so distinct CDR3 sequences, about 40% observed once, and the top ten hold approximately 12%. The sample comprised glioma tissue, nonneoplastic brain tissue, or PBMCs (not recorded which). Every receptor here comes from a human donor with low-grade glioma or glioblastoma, undergoing nonglioma brain surgery, or in good health (not recorded which).

This chain uses TRBV7-2 with TRBJ1-4; D gene unclear. Germline V gene data show CDR1 as SGHTA and CDR2 as FQGNSA. This CDR3 has 15 residues. V was pared by 2 bases and J by 8 bases, with 15 bases between. The CDR3: CASSLMSSRGEKLFF. CDR3 DNA: TGTGCCAGCAGCTTAATGAGCTCTCGAGGGGAAAAACTGTTTTTT. The full variable domain, in which reference TRBV7-2 and TRBJ1-4 provide the parts outside the CDR3, is GAGVSQSPSNKVTEKGKDVELRCDPISGHTALYWYRQSLGQGLEFLIYFQGNSAPDKSGLPSDRFSAERTGGSVSTLTIQRTQQEDSAVYLCASSLMSSRGEKLFFGSGTQLSVL.

This clonotype was recorded a few times. The chain recombines TRBV4-1 with TRBJ1-1; a possible D gene is TRBD1 (6 bases). The V end was cut by 0 bases, the J end by 11 bases, with 13 bases between. The CDR3 contains 13 residues. Per germline, CDR1 MGHRA and CDR2 YSYEKL. In DNA form, the CDR3 reads TGCGCCAGCAGCCAAGAGAGGTGGGGGGCCGCTTTCTTT. This codes for CASSQERWGAAFF.

The chain links TRBV7-9 to TRBJ2-1; possibly TRBD2 for D (6 bases). This CDR3 is built from 14 residues. V lost 4 bases to trimming and J lost 4 bases, with 11 bases between them. Germline CDR1 SEHNR, CDR2 FQNEAQ (reference sequence). This CDR3 is CASSWEGRYNEQFF. Written as DNA, the CDR3 is TGTGCCAGCAGCTGGGAAGGGAGGTACAATGAGCAGTTCTTC.

The chain employs TRBV10-2 and TRBJ2-7; TRBD1 is a possible D gene (6 bases). CDR3 size: 14 residues. The V gene's germline CDR1 is WSHSY and CDR2 SAAADI. Between the trimmed V and J ends, which lost 3 bases and 3 bases, there was a span of 12 bases. In DNA, the CDR3 is TGCGCCAGCAGTGACGTGGACAGCTTCTACGAGCAGTACTTC. It specifies CASSDVDSFYEQYF.

As to this clonotype: This may be a read error, as it is one base from a much larger clone. The chain couples TRBV20-1 to TRBJ2-1; possible D gene TRBD2, 6 bases. CDR1 and CDR2 (germline): DFQATT, SNEGSKA (reference sequence). This CDR3 has 16 residues. This CDR3 reads CSSRDRVSGSTDEQFF. CDR3 nucleotide sequence: TGCAGTTCTAGAGATCGGGTTAGCGGATCCACCGATGAGCAGTTCTTC.

This clonotype occurred a few times. V and J are TRBV20-1 and TRBJ2-5, with 9 nucleotides matching TRBD2. This CDR3 is built from 14 residues. Germline V gene sequence: CDR1 DFQATT, CDR2 SNEGSKA (reference sequence). With 5 bases clipped from V and 5 bases from J, the junction kept 9 bases outside the gene matches. The CDR3 here is CSALPREGDETQYF. The CDR3 DNA follows: TGCAGTGCTCTGCCGCGGGAGGGGGACGAGACCCAGTACTTC.

This clonotype was seen at least ten times. The chain employs TRBV28 and TRBJ2-1, with D tentatively TRBD2 (6 bases). The V end was cut by 4 bases, the J end by 3 bases, with 10 bases between. The CDR3 runs 14 residues. The germline gives CDR1 MDHEN, CDR2 SYDVKM. CDR3 DNA: TGTGCCAGCAGTTCCACCGGGGGCTACAATGAGCAGTTCTTC. Translation gives CASSSTGGYNEQFF. Together with reference TRBV28 and TRBJ2-1, the CDR3 gives the full variable domain: DVKVTQSSRYLVKRTGEKVFLECVQDMDHENMFWYRQDPGLGLRLIYFSYDVKMKEKGDIPEGYSVSREKKERFSLILESASTNQTSMYLCASSSTGGYNEQFFGPGTRLTVL.

The table lists this clonotype with many counts. The junction departs from the called germline gene at one end, perhaps through a read error. The rearrangement links TRBV6-1 to TRBJ2-1; 7 nucleotides line up with TRBD2. The CDR3 extends over 16 amino acids. In germline, CDR1 is MNHNS, CDR2 SASEGT. CDR3 in amino acids: CASSGRLAGVYNEQFF. As DNA, the CDR3 is TGTGCCAGCAGTGGCCGATTAGCGGGTGTCTACAATGAACAGTTCTTC.

Turning to this clonotype: One end of the junction does not line up with germline, which may come from a read error. The chain recombines TRBV20-1 with TRBJ1-1; TRBD1 might be the D (5 bases). The CDR3 is 14 residues long. CDR1 and CDR2 from the germline V gene are DFQATT and SNEGSKA (reference sequence). The CDR3 sequence: CSSRSAGPNTEAFF. The CDR3 DNA reads TGCAGTTCTAGATCGGCAGGGCCGAACACTGAAGCTTTCTTT.

The chain is built from TRBV4-2 and TRBJ2-3, with D perhaps TRBD2 (5 bases). V shed 5 bases and J shed 3 bases, with 15 bases lying between them. The CDR3 has 15 amino acids. Looked up from germline, CDR1 is LGHNA and CDR2 is YNFKEQ. CDR3 nucleotide sequence: TGTGCCAGCAGCGTAGGACTTCTTTCGACAGATACGCAGTATTTT. This codes for CASSVGLLSTDTQYF.

The chain employs TRBV20-1 and TRBJ2-7; D perhaps matches TRBD1 (6 bases). Trimming left V 5 bases short and J 2 bases short, with 10 bases between. Germline assignment: CDR1 DFQATT and CDR2 SNEGSKA (reference sequence). The CDR3 has 12 amino acids. The CDR3 nucleotides are TGCAGTGCTCATCGGGACACCTACGAGCAGTACTTC. Translation gives CSAHRDTYEQYF.

On this clonotype: With a much larger clone just one base away, this may be a read error. This chain links TRBV6-2 or TRBV6-3 with TRBJ2-7; the match to TRBD2 covers 11 bases. V shed 6 bases, J shed 5 bases, and the junction held 9 bases outside the gene matches. CDR1 is MNHEY and CDR2 is SVGEGT in the germline V gene. The CDR3 sequence is 15 residues long. The CDR3 DNA is TGTGCCAGCAGCCGTTCTAGCGGGGGGACCCACGAGCAGTACTTC. Encoded protein: CASSRSSGGTHEQYF.

Points on this clonotype: Since a much larger clone is just one base distant, this may be a read error. The chain is built from TRBV7-2 and TRBJ2-7; possibly TRBD2 for D (6 bases). This CDR3 is built from 15 residues. Germline-derived CDR1 and CDR2 are SGHTA and FQGNSA. Between the trimmed V and J ends, which lost 1 base and 5 bases, there was a span of 15 bases. The CDR3: CASSLDWLAINEQYF. CDR3 in DNA: TGTGCCAGCAGCTTAGATTGGCTAGCGATCAACGAGCAGTACTTC.

This CDR3 reads CASTQNSAGGYGYTF. In DNA form, the CDR3 reads TGTGCCAGCACTCAAAATTCGGCGGGGGGCTATGGCTACACCTTC. The gene calls are TRBV25-1 and TRBJ1-2; the D gene is possibly TRBD1 (5 bases). From germline, CDR1 is MGHDK and CDR2 SYGVNS. The CDR3 has 15 amino acids. The V gene lost 7 bases and the J gene lost 4 bases, with 19 bases spanning the gap.

This clonotype appeared many times. V gene TRBV20-1 combines with J gene TRBJ1-6, with D possibly matching TRBD1 (5 bases). The CDR3 spans 14 residues. Trimming left V 1 base short and J 3 bases short, with 7 bases between. From germline, CDR1 is DFQATT and CDR2 SNEGSKA (reference sequence). CDR3 DNA: TGCAGTGCTAGAGGGACACTCTATAATTCACCCCTCCACTTT. Amino acids: CSARGTLYNSPLHF.

The table lists this clonotype with a few counts. This chain links TRBV6-2 or TRBV6-3 with TRBJ2-4, with a tentative D call TRBD2 (6 bases). V dropped 10 bases and J dropped 1 base, with 8 bases sitting between them. CDR1 and CDR2 (germline): MNHEY, SVGEGT. This CDR3 comprises 12 residues. CDR3 loop: CATLAAKNIQYF. CDR3 bases: TGTGCCACCCTAGCGGCCAAAAACATTCAGTACTTC.

The V call is TRBV7-2, the J call TRBJ2-2; D unclear. The V and J ends lost 0 bases and 6 bases respectively, with 8 bases between them. The CDR3 is 14 amino acids. Germline CDR1 is SGHTA and CDR2 is FQGNSA. The CDR3 loop is CASSLARGSGELFF. The CDR3 DNA is TGTGCCAGCAGCTTAGCGAGAGGTTCCGGGGAGCTGTTTTTT. Drawing the rest from reference TRBV7-2 and TRBJ2-2, the complete variable domain is GAGVSQSPSNKVTEKGKDVELRCDPISGHTALYWYRQSLGQGLEFLIYFQGNSAPDKSGLPSDRFSAERTGGSVSTLTIQRTQQEDSAVYLCASSLARGSGELFFGEGSRLTVL.

This rearrangement joins TRBV7-6 to TRBJ2-5, with D tentatively TRBD2 (6 bases). CDR3 length: 11 residues. Looked up from germline, CDR1 is SGHVS and CDR2 is FNYEAQ. The CDR3 DNA sequence: TGTGCTAGCGCCGGGGGAGAGACCCAGTACTTC. This translates into CASAGGETQYF. Combining the CDR3 with reference TRBV7-6 and TRBJ2-5 gives the whole variable domain GAGVSQSPRYKVTKRGQDVALRCDPISGHVSLYWYRQALGQGPEFLTYFNYEAQQDKSGLPNDRFSAERPEGSISTLTIQRTEQRDSAMYRCASAGGETQYFGPGTRLLVL.

The V gene is TRBV5-1, the J gene TRBJ2-3; D gene unclear. Germline CDR1 and CDR2: SGHRS and YFSETQ. Between the trimmed V and J ends, which lost 0 bases and 7 bases, there was a span of 9 bases. This CDR3 is 13 amino acids long. The CDR3 region has the DNA TGCGCCAGCAGCTTGGCAGCCGACCATACGCAGTATTTT. Translation: CASSLAADHTQYF. The full variable domain, with the rest looked up from reference TRBV5-1 and TRBJ2-3, is KAGVTQTPRYLIKTRGQQVTLSCSPISGHRSVSWYQQTPGQGLQFLFEYFSETQRNKGNFPGRFSGRQFSNSRSEMNVSTLELGDSALYLCASSLAADHTQYFGPGTRLTVL.